The 28 T cell receptor beta chains reported below all come from one sample, sequenced in a study of CD8+CD57+ T cells in acquired aplastic anemia (dated by TCRdb to between 2017 and 2018). Sequencer: Illumina HiSeq 2000. Profiling of TCR beta VDJ combinations and CDR3 sequences used genomic DNA as the template. TCRdb passed the public sequencing reads through fastp at Q25 and MiXCR, retaining productive beta sequences. Merged by CDR3 protein, the rows form single entries marked with the most common genes and DNA. The sample contains about 190,000 distinct CDR3 sequences, just under 50% of them found a single time. Over 7.5% of the sample goes to the ten largest clones. Expansion of CD8+CD57+ cells had been shown by flow cytometry in the patients chosen for sequencing. The sequencing input was sorted CD4+, CD8+, or CD8+CD57+ T cells (not recorded which) from PBMCs. The receptors here all came from a human donor with aplastic anemia.

The chain is built from TRBV7-8 and TRBJ2-7; D is possibly TRBD1 (6 bases). This CDR3 comprises 14 residues. V shed 1 base and J shed 6 bases, with 13 bases lying between them. Germline CDR1 reads SGHVS; CDR2 reads FQNEAQ. Written as DNA, the CDR3 is TGTGCCAGCAGCTTAGAAGCCGACAGGCCCGAGCAGTACTTC. Its protein product is CASSLEADRPEQYF.

The rearrangement uses TRBV29-1 and TRBJ1-2; 7 positions agree with TRBD1. The CDR3 totals 11 residues. V dropped 7 bases and J dropped 5; count of bases not matched to a gene: 4. Germline V gene data show CDR1 as SQVTM and CDR2 as ANQGSEA. CDR3 in DNA: TGCAGCGGCCAGACAGGGTATGGCTACACCTTC. It encodes CSGQTGYGYTF.

This clonotype has only a few counts. The J gene is TRBJ2-3, the V gene TRBV7-2, with 7 positions matching TRBD2. The CDR3 runs to 14 residues. Germline CDR1 is SGHTA and CDR2 is FQGNSA. V shed 4 bases, J shed 5 bases, and the junction held 6 bases outside the gene matches. DNA of the CDR3: TGTGCCAGCAGCTCAAGCGGGGTGGGAGATACGCAGTATTTT. It encodes CASSSSGVGDTQYF.

This clonotype was counted many times. CDR3 sequence (DNA): TGTGCCAGTAGTGATTTCCCTCGGCAGGCAGTCGATCAGCCCCAGCATTTT. Translation gives CASSDFPRQAVDQPQHF. The rearrangement links TRBV19 to TRBJ1-5; D gene uncertain. This CDR3 has 17 amino acids. The germline gives CDR1 LNHDA, CDR2 SQIVND (reference sequence). V was shortened by 5 bases and J by 5 bases, with 22 bases between the two germline ends.

This clonotype was found many times. The chain links TRBV20-1 to TRBJ1-2; TRBD1 matches 7 bases. This CDR3 spans 12 amino acids. CDR1 and CDR2 (germline): DFQATT, SNEGSKA (reference sequence). The V and J ends lost 5 bases and 8 bases, in that order; junction bases with no gene match: 8. CDR3 DNA sequence: TGCAGTGCTCCAAACAGGGGAAAAGGCTACACCTTC. Translation gives CSAPNRGKGYTF.

About this clonotype: The germline gene is not matched at one end of the junction; a read error may be the cause. The chain has TRBV9 and TRBJ1-1; 7 nucleotides align to TRBD1. There are 14 residues in the CDR3. Germline lookup yields CDR1 SGDLS and CDR2 YYNGEE. The CDR3, as DNA: TGTGCCAGCAGCGTACGACAGGGAAACACTGAAGCCTTCTTT. Translation gives CASSVRQGNTEAFF.

The CDR3 sequence: CATSRDRTTGWENSNQPQHF. DNA for the CDR3: TGTGCCACCAGCAGAGATCGAACGACAGGGTGGGAGAATAGCAATCAGCCCCAGCATTTT. This chain uses TRBV15 with TRBJ1-5; 7 bases line up with TRBD1. The junction had 14 bases not matched to a gene; V was cut back by 0 bases and J by 0 bases. CDR1 and CDR2 (germline): LNHNV, YYDKDF (reference sequence). The CDR3 consists of 20 residues.

This clonotype was observed a single time. V usage is TRBV10-3 and J usage is TRBJ2-5; 9 bases align to TRBD1. This CDR3 spans 14 amino acids. Per germline, CDR1 ENHRY and CDR2 SYGVKD. V shed 8 bases, J shed 5 bases, and the junction held 9 bases outside the gene matches. For the CDR3, the DNA is TGTGCCATCCGGGACAGGGAAGATGCGGAGACCCAGTACTTC. Its protein is CAIRDREDAETQYF.

This chain joins TRBV12-3 or TRBV12-4 and TRBJ1-3; 9 bases are shared with TRBD1. J was trimmed by 0 bases and V by 2 bases; bases with no gene match: 8. CDR3 length: 18 amino acids. The chain's CDR3 is CASSLIPRTGVSGNTIYF. CDR3 nucleotide sequence: TGTGCCAGCAGTTTAATCCCTCGGACAGGGGTCTCTGGAAACACCATATATTTT.

V and J are TRBV5-1 and TRBJ1-6; TRBD1 might be the D (6 bases). The CDR3 has 13 residues. The germline CDR1 and CDR2 sequences are SGHRS and YFSETQ. V lost 4 bases and J 15 bases, leaving 17 bases between the germline ends. CDR3 coding DNA: TGCGCCAGCAGCCTATACACAGGGTCAGGCCTCCACTTT. Its protein product is CASSLYTGSGLHF.

This clonotype was observed at least ten times. The J gene is TRBJ1-2, the V gene TRBV19; D is possibly TRBD1 (6 bases). V gave up 2 bases and J gave up 4 bases, with 20 bases separating them. This CDR3 has 17 amino acids. The germline gives CDR1 LNHDA, CDR2 SQIVND (reference sequence). CDR3 residues: CASSITLGRGSSYGYTF. In nucleotides, the CDR3 is TGTGCCAGTAGTATAACCTTGGGGAGGGGGAGTAGCTATGGCTACACCTTC.

This clonotype occurred once. The V call is TRBV24-1, the J call TRBJ1-2; TRBD1 agrees at 8 bases. This CDR3 has 15 amino acids. V gave up 0 bases and J gave up 5 bases; unmatched junction bases: 4. CDR1 KGHDR and CDR2 SFDVKD come from the germline V gene. CDR3 nucleotides: TGTGCCACCAGTGATTTGTGGCAGGGGGCATATGGCTACACCTTC. Encoded protein: CATSDLWQGAYGYTF.

As to this clonotype: One end of the junction varies from germline; a read error may be responsible. The chain carries TRBV2 and TRBJ1-6, with 8 bases aligning to TRBD1. The CDR3 runs 16 residues. The germline V gene encodes CDR1 SNHLY and CDR2 FYNNEI. CDR3 sequence: CASSLDRGVGNSPPHF. The CDR3 nucleotides read TGTGCCAGCAGTCTTGACAGGGGAGTGGGGAATTCACCCCCCCACTTT.

As regards this clonotype: A much larger clone differs by one base, so this may be a read error. The gene calls are TRBV14 and TRBJ2-1, with 10 bases lining up with TRBD2. The V gene end was trimmed by 4 bases and the J gene end by 5 bases; junction bases not matched to a gene: 17. The CDR3 is made up of 19 amino acids. Germline CDR1 reads SGHDN; CDR2 reads FVKESK. In DNA, the CDR3 is TGTGCCAGCAGCCCTATTGGGGGCAGCGGGAGGGCGGCCCACAATGAGCAGTTCTTC. This sequence encodes CASSPIGGSGRAAHNEQFF.

This clonotype was found a few times. The gene calls are TRBV7-9 and TRBJ2-5; possible D gene TRBD1, 6 bases. This CDR3 comprises 14 residues. The V gene lost 4 bases and the J gene lost 1 base, with 10 bases spanning the gap. Germline CDR1 and CDR2: SEHNR and FQNEAQ (reference sequence). CDR3 amino acids: CASSSQGTQETQYF. The CDR3 nucleotides read TGTGCCAGCAGCTCGCAGGGGACCCAAGAGACCCAGTACTTC.

The chain is built from TRBV7-9 and TRBJ1-4; D gene unclear. Germline V lookup: CDR1 SEHNR, CDR2 FQNEAQ (reference sequence). V lost 9 bases and J 11 bases, leaving 16 bases between the germline ends. This CDR3 is built from 12 residues. For the CDR3, the DNA is TGTGCCAGTAGCCTCAGAAGTAATAAACTGTTTTTT. It translates to CASSLRSNKLFF.

This clonotype occurred many times. The chain has TRBV6-1 and TRBJ1-6; TRBD1 matches 8 bases. Germline-derived CDR1 and CDR2 are MNHNS and SASEGT. J lost 6 bases, V lost 6 bases, and 7 bases had no gene match. The CDR3 runs 15 residues. CDR3 region: CASRKEGQVNSPLHF. The CDR3 DNA reads as TGTGCCAGCAGGAAAGAGGGACAGGTTAATTCACCCCTCCACTTT.

This clonotype showed up just once. The junction shows a germline mismatch at one end, possibly a read error. The DNA of the CDR3 is TGCGGCGTTTTATTGACTAGCGGGGGGGGAAATGAGCAGTTCTTC. The encoded protein is CGVLLTSGGGNEQFF. The chain has TRBV29-1 and TRBJ2-1; 14 bases align to TRBD2. The CDR3 consists of 15 residues. Germline values: CDR1 SQVTM, CDR2 ANQGSEA.

Concerning this clonotype: The junction departs from the called germline gene at one end, perhaps through a read error. The chain has TRBV7-3 and TRBJ2-5; D might be TRBD1 (5 bases). CDR1 and CDR2 from the germline V gene are SGHTA and FQGTGA. The CDR3 is 13 amino acids. CDR3 bases: TGTGCCAGCAGCTTTTGGGGCCAAGAGACCCGGTACTTC. Translating it yields CASSFWGQETRYF.

This clonotype was seen at least ten times. CDR3: CASSLDTEAFF. As DNA, the CDR3 is TGCGCCAGCAGCTTGGACACTGAAGCTTTCTTT. J is TRBJ1-1 and V is TRBV5-1; D is ambiguous. V lost 0 bases to trimming and J lost 3 bases, with 0 bases between them. The CDR3 runs 11 residues. The V gene's germline CDR1 is SGHRS and CDR2 YFSETQ. Full variable domain (missing parts from reference TRBV5-1 and TRBJ1-1): KAGVTQTPRYLIKTRGQQVTLSCSPISGHRSVSWYQQTPGQGLQFLFEYFSETQRNKGNFPGRFSGRQFSNSRSEMNVSTLELGDSALYLCASSLDTEAFFGQGTRLTVV.

In this sample, this clonotype turned up many times. The chain employs TRBV24-1 and TRBJ1-5; D ambiguous. This CDR3 contains 14 residues. CDR1 KGHDR and CDR2 SFDVKD come from the germline V gene. Trimming took off 3 bases at V and 1 base at J, with 6 bases between the two ends. CDR3 DNA sequence: TGTGCCACCAGTGATGGCAAGAGCAATCAGCCCCAGCATTTT. It specifies CATSDGKSNQPQHF.

This clonotype was recorded only once. This chain links TRBV2 with TRBJ2-7, with D tentatively TRBD2 (5 bases). Trimming removed 3 bases from V and 4 bases from J, with 13 bases in between. The CDR3 covers 14 residues. CDR1 and CDR2 (germline): SNHLY, FYNNEI. DNA of the CDR3: TGTGCCAGCAGTGAGACTACCACCCCTTACGAGCAGTACTTC. Translated: CASSETTTPYEQYF.

This clonotype was detected ten times or more. One end of the junction is discordant with germline, which a read error may explain. The chain couples TRBV20-1 to TRBJ2-3; D is ambiguous. The CDR3 is made up of 9 amino acids. Per germline, CDR1 DFQATT and CDR2 SNEGSKA (reference sequence). The CDR3 region has the DNA TGCAGTGCGAGAGATACGCAGTATTTT. This gives the protein CSARDTQYF.

The J gene is TRBJ1-4, the V gene TRBV19; the D is unclear. Germline CDR1 is LNHDA and CDR2 is SQIVND (reference sequence). The V end lost 3 bases, the J end lost 4 bases, and 12 bases lay between the germline ends. CDR3 size: 15 residues. CDR3 DNA: TGTGCCAGTAGTATCCCGACACTCTATAATGAAAAACTGTTTTTT. Its protein is CASSIPTLYNEKLFF.

This chain uses TRBV24-1 with TRBJ1-5; a possible D gene is TRBD1 (6 bases). Germline assignment: CDR1 KGHDR and CDR2 SFDVKD. V was cut by 5 bases and J by 0 bases, with 16 bases left in between. The CDR3 sequence is 17 residues long. The CDR3 DNA sequence: TGTGCCACCAGTGGACCACGGACAGTTTATAGCAATCAGCCCCAGCATTTT. It yields the protein CATSGPRTVYSNQPQHF.

The table lists this clonotype with many counts. This chain links TRBV20-1 with TRBJ2-1; D might be TRBD1 (6 bases). This CDR3 has 15 amino acids. The V gene's germline CDR1 is DFQATT and CDR2 SNEGSKA (reference sequence). Trimming left V 6 bases short and J 6 bases short, with 21 bases between. The CDR3 loop is CSAQHRVRGGNEQFF. CDR3 nucleotides: TGCAGTGCCCAACACAGGGTAAGAGGGGGCAATGAGCAGTTCTTC.

CDR3 amino acids: CASHRGNEQFF. The CDR3, as DNA: TGTGCCAGCCATCGGGGAAATGAGCAGTTCTTC. The genes are TRBV2 and TRBJ2-1; D possibly corresponds to TRBD2 (5 bases). From germline, CDR1 is SNHLY and CDR2 FYNNEI. CDR3 length: 11 residues. The V gene lost 8 bases and the J gene lost 7 bases, with 9 bases spanning the gap.

This clonotype was counted a single time. A junction boundary mismatches the germline segment, possibly from a read error. The chain recombines TRBV25-1 with TRBJ2-2; D possibly uses TRBD1 or TRBD2 (5 bases each). Germline V gives CDR1 MGHDK, CDR2 SYGVNS. This CDR3 is 16 amino acids long. The CDR3: CASSVRGTWNSNEQFF. CDR3 coding DNA: TGTGCCAGCAGTGTACGGGGCACGTGGAATTCCAATGAGCAGTTTTTT.